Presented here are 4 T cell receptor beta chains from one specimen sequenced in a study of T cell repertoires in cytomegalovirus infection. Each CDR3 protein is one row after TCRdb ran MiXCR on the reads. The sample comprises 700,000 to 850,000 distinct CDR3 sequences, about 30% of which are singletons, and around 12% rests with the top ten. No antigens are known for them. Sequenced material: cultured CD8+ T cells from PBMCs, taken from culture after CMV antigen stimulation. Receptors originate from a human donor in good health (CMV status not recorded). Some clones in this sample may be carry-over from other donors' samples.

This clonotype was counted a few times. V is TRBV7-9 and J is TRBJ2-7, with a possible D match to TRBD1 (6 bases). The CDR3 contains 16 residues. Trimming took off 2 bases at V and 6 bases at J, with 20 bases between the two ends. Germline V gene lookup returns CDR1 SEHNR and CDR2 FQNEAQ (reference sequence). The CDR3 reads CASSLSAYTGNGEQYV. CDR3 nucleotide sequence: TGTGCCAGCAGCTTAAGCGCCTACACAGGGAACGGCGAGCAGTACGTC.

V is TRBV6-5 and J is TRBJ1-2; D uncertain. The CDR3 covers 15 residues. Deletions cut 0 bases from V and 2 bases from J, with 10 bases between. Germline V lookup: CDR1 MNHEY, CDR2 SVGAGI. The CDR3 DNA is TGTGCCAGCAGTTACTCGTACAGCGGAAACTATGGCTACACCTTC. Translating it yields CASSYSYSGNYGYTF.

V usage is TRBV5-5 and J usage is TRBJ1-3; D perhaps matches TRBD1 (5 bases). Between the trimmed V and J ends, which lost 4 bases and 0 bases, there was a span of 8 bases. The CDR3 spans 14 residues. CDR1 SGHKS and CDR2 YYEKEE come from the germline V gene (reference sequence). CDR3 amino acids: CASSTDNSGNTIYF. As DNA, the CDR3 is TGTGCCAGCAGCACGGACAACTCTGGAAACACCATATATTTT.

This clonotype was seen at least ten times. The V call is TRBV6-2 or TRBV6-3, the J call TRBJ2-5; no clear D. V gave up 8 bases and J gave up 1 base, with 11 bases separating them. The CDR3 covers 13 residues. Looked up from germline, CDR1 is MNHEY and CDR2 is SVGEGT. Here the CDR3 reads CASELSVQETQYF. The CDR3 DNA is TGTGCCAGCGAACTTTCCGTCCAAGAGACCCAGTACTTC.